Presented here are 23 T cell receptor beta chains from one specimen sequenced in a study of shared clonotypes between healthy human individuals. Sequenced by immunoSEQ multiplex PCR; TCRdb stores in-frame clones only, minus some. The sample holds about 1.1 million clones, approximately 77% seen once. The sample taken for sequencing was memory CD4+ T cells from PBMCs. Subset denoted: CD45RA-negative fraction. The origin of the receptors is a young man in good health. Some clones in this sample may be carry-over from other donors' samples.

This clone was counted only a few times. Other DNA sequences from this sample encode an identical CDR3 as well. This chain connects TRBV4-3 to TRBJ2-2, with D perhaps TRBD2 (6 bases). The CDR3 has 16 residues. The germline CDR1 and CDR2 sequences are LGHNA and YSLEER. Trimming stripped 0 bases from V and 2 bases from J, with 10 bases between. The CDR3 DNA reads TGCGCCAGCAGCCAAGATAAGGGACTCAACACCGGGGAGCTGTTTTTT. Translated, it gives CASSQDKGLNTGELFF.

The chain has TRBV25-1 and TRBJ1-4; D is uncertain. Trimming removed 8 bases at V and 0 bases at J, with 10 bases between. In germline, CDR1 is MGHDK, CDR2 SYGVNS. The CDR3 is 14 amino acids. The CDR3 sequence: CASSLPATNEKLFF. DNA for the CDR3: TGTGCCAGCTCCCTACCGGCAACTAATGAAAAACTGTTTTTT.

This rearrangement joins TRBV2 to TRBJ2-2; D might be TRBD2 (7 bases). CDR3 length: 15 amino acids. Trimming cost V 8 bases and J 4 bases, with 17 bases left between them. CDR1 and CDR2 (germline): SNHLY, FYNNEI. CDR3 protein: CASGRGARGTGELFF. Written as DNA, the CDR3 is TGTGCCAGCGGCCGGGGGGCGCGGGGCACCGGGGAGCTGTTTTTT.

The chain couples TRBV29-1 to TRBJ2-1; D not certain. V was trimmed by 4 bases and J by 5 bases, leaving 9 bases between them. From germline, CDR1 is SQVTM and CDR2 ANQGSEA. The CDR3 is 12 amino acids. The CDR3 sequence is CSVGHSHNEQFF. Written as DNA, the CDR3 is TGCAGCGTTGGACACAGCCACAATGAGCAGTTCTTC.

CDR3 sequence: CASSLNTDYNEQFF. The CDR3 DNA sequence: TGCGCCAGCAGCTTGAATACGGATTACAATGAGCAGTTCTTC. The V and J genes are TRBV5-1 and TRBJ2-1; D remains ambiguous. The CDR3 is 14 residues long. The V gene's germline CDR1 is SGHRS and CDR2 YFSETQ. Trimming pared 1 base from V and 4 bases from J, leaving 9 bases between.

A few counts support this clone. The V gene is TRBV5-4, the J gene TRBJ2-1; tentatively, D is TRBD2 (6 bases). V was shortened by 4 bases and J by 4 bases, with 18 bases between the two germline ends. The length of the CDR3 is 16 residues. Germline CDR1 is SGHNT and CDR2 is YYREEE (reference sequence). This CDR3 reads CASSPVPSASYNEQFF. The CDR3 bases are TGTGCCAGCAGCCCGGTCCCTAGCGCCTCTTACAATGAGCAGTTCTTC.

The chain uses TRBV19 and TRBJ1-4; 9 bases fit TRBD1. There are 13 residues in the CDR3. Germline V gene data show CDR1 as LNHDA and CDR2 as SQIVND (reference sequence). With 6 bases clipped from V and 8 bases from J, the junction kept 4 bases outside the gene matches. CDR3 sequence (DNA): TGTGCCAGTAGGGACAGGGGAGAGGAAAAACTGTTTTTT. Its protein product is CASRDRGEEKLFF.

V usage is TRBV18 and J usage is TRBJ1-1; D is unclear. Per the germline V gene, CDR1 is KGHSH and CDR2 is LQKENI. This CDR3 has 16 residues. V lost 3 bases to trimming and J lost 4 bases, with 18 bases between them. The CDR3 region has the DNA TGTGCCAGCTCACCCTCTTTCGGCGTTGAGGGCACTGAAGCTTTCTTT. Amino acid sequence: CASSPSFGVEGTEAFF.

The chain recombines TRBV19 with TRBJ1-3, with a possible D match to TRBD1 (6 bases). This CDR3 has 18 residues. From germline, CDR1 is LNHDA and CDR2 SQIVND (reference sequence). The ends were cut back, 2 bases at V and 4 bases at J, with 21 bases in the middle. CDR3 coding DNA: TGTGCCAGTAGTATACTCTTCGGAGGCAGGGGAGCCGGAAACACCATATATTTT. As protein: CASSILFGGRGAGNTIYF.

The chain couples TRBV2 to TRBJ1-2; 7 nucleotides match TRBD1. CDR1 and CDR2 from the germline V gene are SNHLY and FYNNEI. The CDR3 extends over 13 amino acids. The V segment lost 6 bases and the J segment 7 bases; nucleotides outside the gene matches: 8. CDR3 in amino acids: CASRPGTVGGYTF. CDR3 in DNA: TGTGCCAGCAGACCCGGGACAGTTGGTGGCTACACCTTC.

Regarding this clone: The same CDR3 arises from other DNA sequences in this sample as well. The rearrangement uses TRBV5-1 and TRBJ1-3; no firm D call. Trimming pared 4 bases from V and 0 bases from J, leaving 8 bases between. The CDR3 runs to 14 residues. The V gene's germline CDR1 is SGHRS and CDR2 YFSETQ. The DNA of the CDR3 is TGCGCCAGCAGCCCGGGAGGCTCTGGAAACACCATATATTTT. Residues: CASSPGGSGNTIYF.

V usage is TRBV7-2 and J usage is TRBJ2-7; D gene uncertain. The CDR3 length is 13 residues. Germline V gene sequence: CDR1 SGHTA, CDR2 FQGNSA. Deletions cut 5 bases from V and 2 bases from J, with 10 bases between. The CDR3 here is CASSRDWTYEQYF. DNA of the CDR3: TGTGCCAGCAGCCGTGACTGGACCTACGAGCAGTACTTC.

Comments on this clone: The sample holds other DNA sequences that translate to the same CDR3. The chain has TRBV4-1 and TRBJ2-1, with 10 positions matching TRBD1. The CDR3 has 16 residues. J gave up 3 bases and V 0 bases, and 2 bases lay outside the gene matches. Germline CDR1 reads MGHRA; CDR2 reads YSYEKL. The CDR3 DNA is TGCGCCAGCAGCCAAGATGACAGGGGGCTCTACAATGAGCAGTTCTTC. Translating gives CASSQDDRGLYNEQFF.

This sequence joins TRBV27 and TRBJ2-1, with 10 nucleotides matching TRBD2. This CDR3 spans 14 amino acids. Germline trimming cut 11 bases from V and 4 bases from J; bases unmatched to any gene: 8. In germline, CDR1 is MNHEY, CDR2 SMNVEV (reference sequence). CDR3 loop: CAVRRTSGYNEQFF. The CDR3 DNA reads TGTGCCGTGCGCCGGACTAGCGGATACAATGAGCAGTTCTTC.

Points on this clone: Without the conserved terminal phenylalanine or tryptophan, this CDR3 likely stems from a read error. The chain is built from TRBV28 and TRBJ1-1; D call uncertain. Germline-derived CDR1 and CDR2 are MDHEN and SYDVKM. The V end was cut by 5 bases, the J end by 0 bases, with 10 bases between. The CDR3 totals 14 residues. CDR3 coding DNA: TGTGCCAGCAGTATTCGGCAGTTGAACACTGAAGCTTTCTCT. Its protein is CASSIRQLNTEAFS.

This clone was observed a single time. The chain recombines TRBV5-5 with TRBJ2-1; 11 bases are a match to TRBD2. Germline values: CDR1 SGHKS, CDR2 YYEKEE (reference sequence). The CDR3 extends over 13 amino acids. V gave up 1 base and J gave up 10 bases; unmatched junction bases: 1. CDR3: CASSLLAGGEQFF. The CDR3 DNA is TGTGCCAGCAGCTTGTTAGCGGGAGGGGAGCAGTTCTTC.

The gene calls are TRBV27 and TRBJ2-2; tentative D call: TRBD2 (6 bases). Trimming removed 5 bases from V and 0 bases from J, with 13 bases in between. Germline-derived CDR1 and CDR2 are MNHEY and SMNVEV (reference sequence). The CDR3 contains 16 residues. The CDR3 protein is CASSTKRVPNTGELFF. DNA for the CDR3: TGTGCCAGCAGTACGAAGCGGGTACCGAACACCGGGGAGCTGTTTTTT.

This chain connects TRBV11-2 to TRBJ2-5, with 9 bases that match TRBD1. Germline V lookup: CDR1 SGHAT, CDR2 FQNNGV. The CDR3 is made up of 17 amino acids. V was pared by 2 bases and J by 2 bases, with 9 bases of the junction left unmatched. CDR3 DNA: TGTGCCAGCAGCTTAAATATTGGGACAGGGACACAAGAGACCCAGTACTTC. Its translation is CASSLNIGTGTQETQYF. The whole variable domain, filled in from reference TRBV11-2 and TRBJ2-5, reads EAGVAQSPRYKIIEKRQSVAFWCNPISGHATLYWYQQILGQGPKLLIQFQNNGVVDDSQLPKDRFSAERLKGVDSTLKIQPAKLEDSAVYLCASSLNIGTGTQETQYFGPGTRLLVL.

V and J are TRBV19 and TRBJ2-6; D is unclear. CDR3 length: 15 amino acids. The V gene's germline CDR1 is LNHDA and CDR2 SQIVND (reference sequence). V shed 7 bases and J shed 0 bases, with 10 bases lying between them. CDR3 loop: CASNIKSSGANVLTF. The DNA for the CDR3 is TGTGCCAGTAACATCAAGTCCTCTGGGGCCAACGTCCTGACTTTC.

The chain has TRBV4-2 and TRBJ1-1; D gene ambiguous. V was pared by 0 bases and J by 3 bases, with 11 bases between. CDR1 LGHNA and CDR2 YNFKEQ come from the germline V gene. The CDR3 is 15 amino acids. In nucleotides, the CDR3 is TGTGCCAGCAGCCAAGATCTAGAAGGGTACACTGAAGCTTTCTTT. As protein: CASSQDLEGYTEAFF.

J is TRBJ2-7 and V is TRBV19, with D perhaps TRBD1 (5 bases). In germline, CDR1 is LNHDA, CDR2 SQIVND (reference sequence). The CDR3 consists of 13 residues. Trimming removed 4 bases from V and 1 base from J, with 8 bases in between. The CDR3 bases are TGTGCCAGTAGTACCGGACAATCCTACGAGCAGTACTTC. Translating gives CASSTGQSYEQYF. Supplemented by reference TRBV19 and TRBJ2-7, the full variable domain reads DGGITQSPKYLFRKEGQNVTLSCEQNLNHDAMYWYRQDPGQGLRLIYYSQIVNDFQKGDIAEGYSVSREKKESFPLTVTSAQKNPTAFYLCASSTGQSYEQYFGPGTRLTVT.

The chain couples TRBV10-3 to TRBJ1-1; D not certain. Trimming removed 2 bases at V and 4 bases at J, with 11 bases between. The germline V gene has CDR1 ENHRY and CDR2 SYGVKD. CDR3 length: 14 amino acids. The CDR3, as DNA: TGTGCCATCAGTGAGGGTTGGGCGAGCACTGAAGCTTTCTTT. Residues: CAISEGWASTEAFF.

The chain joins TRBV29-1 to TRBJ2-3; TRBD1 aligns across 8 bases. V lost 8 bases, J lost 3 bases, and 13 bases stayed unmatched. This CDR3 comprises 15 residues. Germline V gene sequence: CDR1 SQVTM, CDR2 ANQGSEA. The CDR3 loop is CSLSGGGRQTDTQYF. DNA for the CDR3: TGCAGCTTGTCAGGGGGCGGAAGGCAAACAGATACGCAGTATTTT.